This T cell receptor beta chain was sequenced for a study of blood T cell repertoires in COVID-19. Clones were read by immunoSEQ multiplex PCR, and TCRdb kept only the in-frame ones, dropping some. The profile shows about 67,000 clones, around 86% of them singletons. This CDR3 is 13 amino acids long. The clonotype originates from a man between 50 and 59 years old with active COVID-19. The chain carries TRBV21-1 and TRBJ1-1; the table assigns TRBD1, which was not confirmed against the DNA. TRBV21-1 is a known pseudogene. The specimen was peripheral blood. The DNA for the CDR3 is TGTGCCAGCAGCAAAGTACAGCCCCGGTTATTTTTCTTT. Translating gives CASSKVQPRLFFF.